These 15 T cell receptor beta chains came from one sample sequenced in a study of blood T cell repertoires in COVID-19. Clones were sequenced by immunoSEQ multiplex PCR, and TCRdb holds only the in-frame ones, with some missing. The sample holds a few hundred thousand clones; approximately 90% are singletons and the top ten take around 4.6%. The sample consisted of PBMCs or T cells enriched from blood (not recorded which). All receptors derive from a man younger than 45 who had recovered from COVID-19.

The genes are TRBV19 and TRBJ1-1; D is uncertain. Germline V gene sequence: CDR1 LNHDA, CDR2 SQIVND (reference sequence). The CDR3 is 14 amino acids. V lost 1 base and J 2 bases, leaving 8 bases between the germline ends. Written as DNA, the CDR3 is TGTGCCAGTAGTATAGTTCAGTTCAACACTGAAGCTTTCTTT. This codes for CASSIVQFNTEAFF.

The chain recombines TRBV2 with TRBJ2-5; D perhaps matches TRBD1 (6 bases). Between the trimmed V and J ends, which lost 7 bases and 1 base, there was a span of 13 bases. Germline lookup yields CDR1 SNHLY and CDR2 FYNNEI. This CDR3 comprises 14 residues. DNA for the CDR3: TGTGCCAGCAAGGTCCGACAGGCCCAAGAGACCCAGTACTTC. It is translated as CASKVRQAQETQYF.

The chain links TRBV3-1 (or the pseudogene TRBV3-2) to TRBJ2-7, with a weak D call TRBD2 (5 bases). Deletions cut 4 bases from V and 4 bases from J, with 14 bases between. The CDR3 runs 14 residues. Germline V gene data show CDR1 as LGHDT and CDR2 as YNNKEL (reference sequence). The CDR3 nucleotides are TGTGCCAGCAGCCCGCTGAGTAGCGCGTACGAGCAGTACTTC. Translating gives CASSPLSSAYEQYF.

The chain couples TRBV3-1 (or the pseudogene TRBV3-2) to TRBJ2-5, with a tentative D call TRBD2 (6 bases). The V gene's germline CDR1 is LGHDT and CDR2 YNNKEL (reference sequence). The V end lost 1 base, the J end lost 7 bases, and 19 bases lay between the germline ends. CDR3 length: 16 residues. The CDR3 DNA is TGTGCCAGCAGCCAAGGGCTCCGGGACTCCGGACGGACCCAGTACTTC. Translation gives CASSQGLRDSGRTQYF.

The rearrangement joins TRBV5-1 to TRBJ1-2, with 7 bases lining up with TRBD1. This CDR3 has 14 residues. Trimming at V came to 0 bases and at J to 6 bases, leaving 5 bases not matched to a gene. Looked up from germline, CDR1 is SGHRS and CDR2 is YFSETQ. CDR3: CASSLGQGEDGYTF. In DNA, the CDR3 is TGCGCCAGCAGCTTGGGACAGGGTGAGGATGGCTACACCTTC. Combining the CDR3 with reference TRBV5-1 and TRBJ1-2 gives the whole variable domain KAGVTQTPRYLIKTRGQQVTLSCSPISGHRSVSWYQQTPGQGLQFLFEYFSETQRNKGNFPGRFSGRQFSNSRSEMNVSTLELGDSALYLCASSLGQGEDGYTFGSGTRLTVV.

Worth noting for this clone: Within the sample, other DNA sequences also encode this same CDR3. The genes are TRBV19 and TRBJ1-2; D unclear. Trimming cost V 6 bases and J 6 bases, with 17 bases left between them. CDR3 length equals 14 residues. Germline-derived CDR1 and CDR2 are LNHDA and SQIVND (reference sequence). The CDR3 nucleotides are TGTGCCAGTAGCCCCCTTATGGGAGACCATGGCTACACCTTC. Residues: CASSPLMGDHGYTF. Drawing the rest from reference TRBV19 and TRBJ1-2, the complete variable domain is DGGITQSPKYLFRKEGQNVTLSCEQNLNHDAMYWYRQDPGQGLRLIYYSQIVNDFQKGDIAEGYSVSREKKESFPLTVTSAQKNPTAFYLCASSPLMGDHGYTFGSGTRLTVV.

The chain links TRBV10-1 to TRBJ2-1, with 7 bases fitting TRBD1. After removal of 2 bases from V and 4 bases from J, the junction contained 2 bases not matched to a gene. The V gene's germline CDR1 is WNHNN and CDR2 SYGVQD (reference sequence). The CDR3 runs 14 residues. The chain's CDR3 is CASSEGTVYNEQFF. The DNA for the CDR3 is TGCGCCAGCAGTGAGGGGACAGTATACAATGAGCAGTTCTTC.

The CDR3 loop reads CASSPQVNTEAFF. The CDR3 DNA reads as TGTGCCAGCAGCCCCCAGGTTAACACTGAAGCTTTCTTT. V is TRBV27 and J is TRBJ1-1; D gene ambiguous. Trimming stripped 6 bases from V and 2 bases from J, with 10 bases between. The CDR3 is made up of 13 amino acids. Germline values: CDR1 MNHEY, CDR2 SMNVEV (reference sequence).

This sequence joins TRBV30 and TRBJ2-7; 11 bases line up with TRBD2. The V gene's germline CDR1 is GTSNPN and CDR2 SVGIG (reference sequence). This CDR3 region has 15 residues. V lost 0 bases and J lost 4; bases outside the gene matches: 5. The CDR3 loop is CAWSVTSGSRYEQYF. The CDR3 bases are TGTGCCTGGAGTGTAACTAGCGGGAGTCGGTACGAGCAGTACTTC.

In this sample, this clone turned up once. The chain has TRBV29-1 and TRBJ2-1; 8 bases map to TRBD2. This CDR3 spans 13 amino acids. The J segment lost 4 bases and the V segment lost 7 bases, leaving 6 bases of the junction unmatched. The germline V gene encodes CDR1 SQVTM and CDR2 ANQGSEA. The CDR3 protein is CSAQPGGYNEQFF. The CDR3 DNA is TGCAGCGCCCAGCCGGGGGGGTACAATGAGCAGTTCTTC.

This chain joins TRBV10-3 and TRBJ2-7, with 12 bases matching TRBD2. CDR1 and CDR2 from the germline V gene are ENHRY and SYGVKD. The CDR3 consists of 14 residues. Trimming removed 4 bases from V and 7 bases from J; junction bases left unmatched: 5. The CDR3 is CAISVGTSGLEQYF. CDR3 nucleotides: TGTGCCATCAGTGTCGGGACTAGCGGGCTGGAGCAGTACTTC.

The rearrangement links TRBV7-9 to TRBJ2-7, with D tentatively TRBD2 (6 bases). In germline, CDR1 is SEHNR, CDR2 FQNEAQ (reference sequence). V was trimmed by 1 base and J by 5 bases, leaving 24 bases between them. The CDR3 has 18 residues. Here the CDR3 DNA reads TGTGCCAGCAGCTTAGGATTGGGTATTTCGGGGGTTTCCGACGAGCAGTACTTC. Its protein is CASSLGLGISGVSDEQYF.

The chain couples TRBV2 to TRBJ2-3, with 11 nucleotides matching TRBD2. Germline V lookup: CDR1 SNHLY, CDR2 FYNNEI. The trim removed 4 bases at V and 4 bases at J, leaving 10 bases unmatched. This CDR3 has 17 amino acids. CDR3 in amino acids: CASSGSLAGGLADTQYF. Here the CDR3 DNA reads TGTGCCAGCAGTGGGTCGTTAGCGGGAGGGTTAGCAGATACGCAGTATTTT.

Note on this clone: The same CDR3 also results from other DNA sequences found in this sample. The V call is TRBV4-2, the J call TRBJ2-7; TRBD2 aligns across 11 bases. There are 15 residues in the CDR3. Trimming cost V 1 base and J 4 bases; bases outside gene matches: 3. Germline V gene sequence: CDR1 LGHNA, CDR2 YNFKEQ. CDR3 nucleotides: TGTGCCAGCAGCCAAGGGCTAGCGGGGGGTTACGAGCAGTACTTC. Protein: CASSQGLAGGYEQYF.

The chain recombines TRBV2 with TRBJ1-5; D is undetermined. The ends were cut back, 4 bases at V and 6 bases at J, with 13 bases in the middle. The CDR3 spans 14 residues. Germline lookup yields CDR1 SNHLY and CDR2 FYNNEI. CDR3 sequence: CASSVWVGAQPQHF. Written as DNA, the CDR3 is TGTGCCAGCAGTGTTTGGGTAGGAGCTCAGCCCCAGCATTTT. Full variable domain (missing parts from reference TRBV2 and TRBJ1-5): EPEVTQTPSHQVTQMGQEVILRCVPISNHLYFYWYRQILGQKVEFLVSFYNNEISEKSEIFDDQFSVERPDGSNFTLKIRSTKLEDSAMYFCASSVWVGAQPQHFGDGTRLSIL.